What follows are 31 T cell receptor beta chains derived from one specimen sequenced in a study of T-cell memory formation after mild COVID-19. MiXCR, applied by TCRdb to the 5' RACE reads, yields one record per CDR3 protein. The table includes about 430,000 distinct CDR3 sequences, over 15% detected once. What was sequenced was PBMCs or a T cell subset sorted from them (not recorded which). The receptor set was obtained from a man younger than 35 who had mild COVID-19 (a few samples of this study predate the infection). Cell type and time point are not known.

The genes are TRBV28 and TRBJ2-5, with D possibly matching TRBD1 (6 bases). The CDR3 extends over 14 amino acids. V gave up 6 bases and J gave up 3 bases, with 14 bases separating them. CDR1 MDHEN and CDR2 SYDVKM come from the germline V gene. In DNA, the CDR3 is TGTGCCAGCAGACCACAGGGAATGGAAGAGACCCAGTACTTC. Its translation: CASRPQGMEETQYF.

This clonotype was detected many times. The junction and the germline gene differ at one end; a read error may be behind it. This CDR3 is CASSPTSGGYNEQFF. The DNA of the CDR3 is TGTGCCAGCAGCCCGACTAGCGGGGGCTACAATGAGCAGTTCTTC. The chain links TRBV5-1 to TRBJ2-1, with 12 bases lining up with TRBD2. In germline, CDR1 is SGHRS, CDR2 YFSETQ. This CDR3 has 15 amino acids.

The chain uses TRBV15 and TRBJ1-1; 8 bases are a match to TRBD1. Trimming at V came to 2 bases and at J to 4 bases, leaving 6 bases not matched to a gene. Germline loops: CDR1 LNHNV, CDR2 YYDKDF (reference sequence). This CDR3 contains 15 residues. CDR3 protein: CATSRTTGAATEAFF. The CDR3 region has the DNA TGTGCCACCAGCAGAACGACAGGGGCGGCCACTGAAGCTTTCTTT.

The gene calls are TRBV11-2 and TRBJ1-2; D is perhaps TRBD1 (5 bases). Trimming shortened V by 5 bases and J by 5 bases, and 15 bases separated the two germline ends. The germline CDR1 and CDR2 sequences are SGHAT and FQNNGV. The CDR3 is 14 residues long. The CDR3 DNA sequence: TGTGCCAGCAGCCCTCGCGGGGGAGCTTATGGCTACACCTTC. Translated: CASSPRGGAYGYTF.

J is TRBJ1-2 and V is TRBV12-3 or TRBV12-4; D remains unclear. This CDR3 contains 14 residues. Trimming stripped 5 bases from V and 1 base from J, with 11 bases between. The CDR3 loop reads CASSPRSLNYGYTF. The CDR3 nucleotides read TGTGCCAGCAGTCCCAGGAGCCTTAACTATGGCTACACCTTC.

V usage is TRBV5-6 and J usage is TRBJ2-1; D gene unclear. V was trimmed by 2 bases and J by 6 bases, leaving 15 bases between them. CDR1 SGHDT and CDR2 YYEEEE come from the germline V gene. The CDR3 loop spans 15 amino acids. In nucleotides, the CDR3 is TGTGCCAGCAGCTTTCTTGGGTCTTCGAGCAATGAGCAGTTCTTC. Amino acid sequence: CASSFLGSSSNEQFF.

V usage is TRBV2 and J usage is TRBJ2-1; D remains unclear. The V end lost 4 bases, the J end lost 9 bases, and 4 bases lay between the germline ends. CDR1 SNHLY and CDR2 FYNNEI come from the germline V gene. The CDR3 spans 10 residues. The CDR3 coding sequence is TGTGCCAGCAGTGGAATTGAGCAGTTCTTC. Translating it yields CASSGIEQFF.

This clonotype was recorded a few times. J is TRBJ2-7 and V is TRBV29-1; 8 bases match TRBD1. The CDR3 is made up of 12 amino acids. V lost 5 bases to trimming and J lost 6 bases; unmatched junction nucleotides: 6. Germline V gene lookup returns CDR1 SQVTM and CDR2 ANQGSEA. The CDR3 nucleotides read TGCAGCGTTTCGCCAGGGGGCTGCGAGCAGTACGTC. Its protein product is CSVSPGGCEQYV.

This sequence joins TRBV19 and TRBJ1-6; a weak D match, TRBD1 (6 bases). The V gene's germline CDR1 is LNHDA and CDR2 SQIVND (reference sequence). V lost 8 bases and J lost 2, with 13 bases in between. CDR3 length: 15 residues. The CDR3 coding sequence is TGTGCCAGTGCAGGGGATGGAACCTATAATTCACCCCTCCACTTT. Its protein product is CASAGDGTYNSPLHF.

This chain joins TRBV19 and TRBJ2-5, with 12 bases that match TRBD1. Trimming removed 6 bases from V and 5 bases from J; junction bases left unmatched: 4. Germline V CDR1 and CDR2: LNHDA, SQIVND (reference sequence). The CDR3 is 14 amino acids. CDR3 nucleotides: TGTGCCAGTAGCCAGGGACAGGGGGCTGAGACCCAGTACTTC. This translates into CASSQGQGAETQYF.

This clonotype was observed a handful of times. The chain has TRBV9 and TRBJ2-7; 15 bases align to TRBD2. The V gene end was trimmed by 3 bases and the J gene end by 5 bases; junction bases not matched to a gene: 3. The CDR3 totals 15 residues. Germline loops: CDR1 SGDLS, CDR2 YYNGEE. CDR3 region: CASSEGLAGGNEQYF. CDR3 in DNA: TGTGCCAGCAGCGAGGGACTAGCGGGGGGAAACGAGCAGTACTTC.

The chain links TRBV7-2 to TRBJ2-5; D is unresolved. Germline CDR1 and CDR2: SGHTA and FQGNSA. The CDR3 loop spans 12 amino acids. The V end lost 1 base, the J end lost 7 bases, and 7 bases lay between the germline ends. For the CDR3, the DNA is TGTGCCAGCAGCTTAGAGTCGGGGACCCAGTACTTC. Amino acid sequence: CASSLESGTQYF.

V usage is TRBV7-2 and J usage is TRBJ2-2; D remains unclear. Trimming cost V 0 bases and J 4 bases, with 12 bases left between them. Germline values: CDR1 SGHTA, CDR2 FQGNSA. The CDR3 spans 16 residues. The CDR3, as DNA: TGTGCCAGCAGCTTAGCCCCGGGCCCCGCCACCGGGGAGCTGTTTTTT. Translating gives CASSLAPGPATGELFF.

This clonotype has more than one count but fewer than ten. The chain links TRBV3-1 to TRBJ2-7; D tentatively fits TRBD1 or TRBD2 (5 bases each). Germline values: CDR1 LGHDT, CDR2 YNNKEL (reference sequence). With 2 bases removed from V and 6 bases from J, the gap between germline ends came to 11 bases. This CDR3 contains 13 residues. The CDR3 protein is CASSQSAGGEQYF. CDR3 coding DNA: TGTGCCAGCAGCCAATCTGCTGGGGGCGAGCAGTACTTC.

CDR3 residues: CASSLLGLLYYGYTF. In DNA form, the CDR3 reads TGTGCCAGCAGCTTACTGGGGCTACTTTACTATGGCTACACCTTC. The rearrangement links TRBV7-9 to TRBJ1-2, with D possibly matching TRBD1 (5 bases). V lost 2 bases and J 3 bases, leaving 13 bases between the germline ends. Germline CDR1 and CDR2: SEHNR and FQNEAQ (reference sequence). This CDR3 spans 15 amino acids.

This clonotype occurred a few times. The chain combines TRBV20-1 with TRBJ2-5; 8 positions agree with TRBD2. The CDR3 is 13 amino acids. The trim removed 5 bases at V and 10 bases at J, leaving 12 bases unmatched. The germline V gene encodes CDR1 DFQATT and CDR2 SNEGSKA (reference sequence). CDR3 residues: CSAGGLEKRSQYF. For the CDR3, the DNA is TGCAGTGCTGGGGGACTAGAGAAGAGAAGCCAGTACTTC.

The chain uses TRBV4-3 and TRBJ1-4, with a weak D call TRBD1 (6 bases). V was cut by 0 bases and J by 3 bases, with 8 bases left in between. This CDR3 region has 15 residues. Germline values: CDR1 LGHNA, CDR2 YSLEER. The CDR3 is CASSQDWTANEKLFF. The CDR3 DNA follows: TGCGCCAGCAGCCAAGACTGGACAGCTAATGAAAAACTGTTTTTT.

The CDR3 region has the DNA TGTGCCAGACGACTAGCGGGGGCCTACGAGCAGTACTTC. Its protein product is CARRLAGAYEQYF. V is TRBV2 and J is TRBJ2-7; 12 bases are a match to TRBD2. The CDR3 has 13 amino acids. Germline values: CDR1 SNHLY, CDR2 FYNNEI. V trimming: 9 bases; J trimming: 2 bases; junction bases outside the gene matches: 2.

The chain carries TRBV12-3 or TRBV12-4 and TRBJ2-5; D not resolved. This CDR3 contains 14 residues. V lost 2 bases to trimming and J lost 6 bases, with 13 bases between them. CDR3 nucleotide sequence: TGTGCCAGCAGTTTAAGGCGCTCGGTAAAGACCCAGTACTTC. Translation gives CASSLRRSVKTQYF.

In DNA form, the CDR3 reads TGCAGTGCTAGTGGAGGATTCTATGGCTACACCTTC. Its protein product is CSASGGFYGYTF. The V and J genes are TRBV20-1 and TRBJ1-2; the D is unclear. CDR1 is DFQATT and CDR2 is SNEGSKA in the germline V gene (reference sequence). The CDR3 has 12 residues. V was clipped by 3 bases and J by 4 bases, with 9 bases between them.

The chain is built from TRBV7-9 and TRBJ2-3; the match to TRBD2 covers 7 bases. CDR1 is SEHNR and CDR2 is FQNEAQ in the germline V gene (reference sequence). V was pared by 2 bases and J by 3 bases, with 8 bases of the junction left unmatched. The CDR3 loop spans 16 amino acids. CDR3 coding DNA: TGTGCCAGCAGCTTATGGGGAGGGGACCCAACAGATACGCAGTATTTT. Translation gives CASSLWGGDPTDTQYF.

The rearrangement joins TRBV5-1 to TRBJ2-1; 9 bases match TRBD2. CDR1 is SGHRS, CDR2 YFSETQ, per germline. This CDR3 has 15 residues. Trimming took 2 bases from V and 7 from J; bases not matched to a gene: 7. The CDR3 region has the DNA TGCGCCAGCAGCTTTTTCGGCGGGGGGGGAAATGAGCAGTTCTTC. Translating it yields CASSFFGGGGNEQFF.

This clonotype was seen a few times. The V call is TRBV7-7, the J call TRBJ2-1; D may be TRBD2 (6 bases). Between the trimmed V and J ends, which lost 2 bases and 0 bases, there was a span of 11 bases. The CDR3 is made up of 16 amino acids. Looked up from germline, CDR1 is SSHAT and CDR2 is FNYEAQ (reference sequence). DNA for the CDR3: TGTGCCAGCAGCTTATGGGCGGGGAGCTCCTACAATGAGCAGTTCTTC. This gives the protein CASSLWAGSSYNEQFF. Supplemented by reference TRBV7-7 and TRBJ2-1, the full variable domain reads GAGVSQSPRYKVTKRGQDVTLRCDPISSHATLYWYQQALGQGPEFLTYFNYEAQPDKSGLPSDRFSAERPEGSISTLTIQRTEQRDSAMYRCASSLWAGSSYNEQFFGPGTRLTVL.

The chain is built from TRBV12-3 or TRBV12-4 and TRBJ1-4; TRBD1 matches 7 bases. With V trimmed by 6 bases and J by 6 bases, 7 bases remained unmatched. The CDR3 extends over 14 amino acids. The CDR3 DNA reads TGTGCCAGCAGACCGGGACAGCTCTATGAAAAACTGTTTTTT. Translating gives CASRPGQLYEKLFF.

This clonotype occurred a few times. The chain recombines TRBV28 with TRBJ2-5; tentative D call: TRBD1 (6 bases). CDR1 is MDHEN, CDR2 SYDVKM, per germline. Trimming cost V 5 bases and J 7 bases, with 14 bases left between them. The CDR3 totals 13 residues. The chain's CDR3 is CASSKSTGLTQYF. CDR3 in DNA: TGTGCCAGCAGTAAATCAACAGGGTTGACCCAGTACTTC.

This clonotype has only a few counts. This chain links TRBV5-1 with TRBJ2-3; D uncertain. The V gene's germline CDR1 is SGHRS and CDR2 YFSETQ. The V end was cut by 4 bases, the J end by 1 base, with 16 bases between. This CDR3 is built from 16 residues. Here the CDR3 reads CASSRRLQMGTDTQYF. CDR3 bases: TGCGCCAGCAGCCGAAGACTGCAAATGGGCACAGATACGCAGTATTTT.

This clonotype occurred a few times. This chain connects TRBV10-3 to TRBJ1-3; D remains ambiguous. The germline V and J ends were trimmed by 4 bases and 0 bases, with 4 bases remaining between them. Germline V gene lookup returns CDR1 ENHRY and CDR2 SYGVKD. The length of the CDR3 is 13 residues. This chain's CDR3 is CAISAGSGNTIYF. Written as DNA, the CDR3 is TGTGCCATCAGTGCTGGCTCTGGAAACACCATATATTTT.

This chain joins TRBV6-2 or TRBV6-3 and TRBJ2-4; 7 bases agree with TRBD2. Germline lookup yields CDR1 MNHEY and CDR2 SVGEGT. Trimming removed 7 bases from V and 0 bases from J; junction bases left unmatched: 6. The CDR3 is 15 amino acids. As DNA, the CDR3 is TGTGCCAGCATCAAGGCGGGGGAAGCCAAAAACATTCAGTACTTC. Its protein product is CASIKAGEAKNIQYF.

This clonotype was observed a few times. This chain uses TRBV11-2 with TRBJ2-3; D unclear. This CDR3 has 13 amino acids. Germline V gene lookup returns CDR1 SGHAT and CDR2 FQNNGV. With 3 bases removed from V and 6 bases from J, the gap between germline ends came to 10 bases. The CDR3 nucleotides read TGTGCCAGCAGCTTGCTCTTAATGGATACGCAGTATTTT. Protein product: CASSLLLMDTQYF. Looking up the rest from reference TRBV11-2 and TRBJ2-3 gives the full variable domain: EAGVAQSPRYKIIEKRQSVAFWCNPISGHATLYWYQQILGQGPKLLIQFQNNGVVDDSQLPKDRFSAERLKGVDSTLKIQPAKLEDSAVYLCASSLLLMDTQYFGPGTRLTVL.

This clonotype was counted a few times. The V and J genes are TRBV7-3 and TRBJ2-1; D uncertain. Germline CDR1 SGHTA, CDR2 FQGTGA. The V gene lost 4 bases and the J gene lost 7 bases, with 11 bases spanning the gap. The CDR3 extends over 13 amino acids. The CDR3 bases are TGTGCCAGCAGCTCGCCGGGCCTTAATGAGCAGTTCTTC. Its protein is CASSSPGLNEQFF.

This clonotype was counted between two and nine times. The chain couples TRBV19 to TRBJ2-1; D gene uncertain. Germline CDR1 reads LNHDA; CDR2 reads SQIVND (reference sequence). This CDR3 spans 16 amino acids. V was clipped by 3 bases and J by 1 base, with 13 bases between them. The CDR3 sequence: CASSILAGGSYNEQFF. The CDR3 bases are TGTGCCAGTAGTATTTTGGCAGGTGGATCCTACAATGAGCAGTTCTTC.